The clone carrying this T cell receptor (beta chain) was counted between two and nine times. The authors produced TCR alpha and TCR beta cDNA libraries with sample barcodes and UMIs by 5'RACE using constant-segment primers. In TCRdb, the 5' RACE reads were re-called with MiXCR into one record per CDR3 protein. The table has under 250,000 distinct CDR3 sequences, over 15% seen once. These data are taken from a study of T-cell memory formation after mild COVID-19. Looking at the study overall: Clustering of TCRs was largely donor specific.

Material for sequencing was PBMCs or a T cell subset sorted from them (not recorded which). The TCR was taken from an adult woman who had mild COVID-19 (a few samples of this study predate the infection). Cell type and time point are not known.

The DNA for the CDR3 is TGTGCCAGCAGCTTAGGGTTAGGCTATGGCTACACCTTC. Translating gives CASSLGLGYGYTF. The chain is built from TRBV7-2 and TRBJ1-2; D gene uncertain. Germline CDR1 and CDR2: SGHTA and FQGNSA. This CDR3 comprises 13 residues. V was trimmed by 1 base and J by 4 bases, leaving 7 bases between them.